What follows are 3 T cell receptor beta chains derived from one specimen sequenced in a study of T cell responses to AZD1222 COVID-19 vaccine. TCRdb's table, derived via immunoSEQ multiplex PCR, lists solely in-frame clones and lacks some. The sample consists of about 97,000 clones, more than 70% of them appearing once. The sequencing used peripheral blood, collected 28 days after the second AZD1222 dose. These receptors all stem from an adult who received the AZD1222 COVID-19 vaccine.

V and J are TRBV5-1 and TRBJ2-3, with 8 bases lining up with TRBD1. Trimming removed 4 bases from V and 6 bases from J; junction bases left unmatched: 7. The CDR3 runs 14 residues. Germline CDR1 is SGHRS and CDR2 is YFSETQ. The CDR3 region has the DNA TGCGCCAGCAGCATAGGACAGGGTGGCGATACGCAGTATTTT. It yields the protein CASSIGQGGDTQYF.

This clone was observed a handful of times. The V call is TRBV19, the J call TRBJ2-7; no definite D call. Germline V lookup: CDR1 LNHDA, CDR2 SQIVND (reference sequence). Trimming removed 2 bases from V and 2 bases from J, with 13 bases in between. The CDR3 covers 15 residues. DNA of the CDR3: TGTGCCAGTAGTATAAGAGGACCTGGCACCTACGAGCAGTACTTC. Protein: CASSIRGPGTYEQYF.

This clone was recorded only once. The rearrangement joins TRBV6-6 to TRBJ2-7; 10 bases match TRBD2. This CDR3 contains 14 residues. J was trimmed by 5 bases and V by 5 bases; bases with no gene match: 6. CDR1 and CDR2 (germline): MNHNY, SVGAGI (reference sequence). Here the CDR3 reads CASSQPGLAHEQYF. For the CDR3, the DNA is TGTGCCAGCAGTCAACCGGGACTAGCGCACGAGCAGTACTTC.